The clone carrying this T cell receptor beta chain was seen at least ten times. What it recognizes is unknown. This sample was taken from a study of T cells after yellow fever vaccination. Overall study context: SMART-Seq v4 Ultra Low Input handled preparation of low-cell-number fractions. Notes on the study in general: When the response was secondary, it was weaker but reached its peak faster, day 5 versus 15. Reappearance after the booster was seen for most primary-vaccination clones, at 96% CD4 and more than 80% CD8. Clonotypes shared by both compartments, CD4 and CD8, made up a small share.

Via MiXCR, TCRdb re-called the 5' RACE reads, giving one row per CDR3 protein. The table lists 300,000 to 450,000 distinct CDR3 sequences, about 6% of them singletons. This CDR3 has 12 amino acids. Germline CDR1 is SEHNR and CDR2 is FQNEAQ (reference sequence). Between the trimmed V and J ends, which lost 3 bases and 6 bases, there was a span of 9 bases. This receptor was taken from a man aged 30 to 39 who received the YFV17D yellow fever vaccine. The V gene is TRBV7-9, the J gene TRBJ2-7; D is ambiguous. The sample in question was PBMCs, obtained 5 days after the yellow fever booster vaccination. CDR3 sequence: CASSLIWGEQYF. For the CDR3, the DNA is TGTGCCAGCAGCTTGATTTGGGGCGAGCAGTACTTC.